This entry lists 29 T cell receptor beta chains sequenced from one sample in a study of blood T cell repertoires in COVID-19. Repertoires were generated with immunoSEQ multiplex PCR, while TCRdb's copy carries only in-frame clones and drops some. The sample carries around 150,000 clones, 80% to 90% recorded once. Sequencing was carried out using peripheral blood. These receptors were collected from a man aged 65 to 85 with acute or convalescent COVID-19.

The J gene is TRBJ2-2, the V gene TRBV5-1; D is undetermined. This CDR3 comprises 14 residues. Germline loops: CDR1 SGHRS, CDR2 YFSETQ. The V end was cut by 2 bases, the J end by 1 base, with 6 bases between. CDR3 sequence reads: CASSLRQNTGELFF. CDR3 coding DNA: TGCGCCAGCAGCTTAAGACAGAACACCGGGGAGCTGTTTTTT.

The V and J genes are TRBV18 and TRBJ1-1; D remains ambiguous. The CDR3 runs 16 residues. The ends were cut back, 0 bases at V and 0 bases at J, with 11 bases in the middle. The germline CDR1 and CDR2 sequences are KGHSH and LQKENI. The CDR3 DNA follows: TGTGCCAGCTCACCACCGGGAGCAAGAATGAACACTGAAGCTTTCTTT. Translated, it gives CASSPPGARMNTEAFF.

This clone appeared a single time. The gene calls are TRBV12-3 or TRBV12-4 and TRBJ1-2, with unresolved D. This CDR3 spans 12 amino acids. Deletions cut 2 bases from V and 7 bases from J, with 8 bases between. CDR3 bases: TGTGCCAGCAGTTTACGGGAGTTTGGCTACACCTTC. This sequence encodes CASSLREFGYTF.

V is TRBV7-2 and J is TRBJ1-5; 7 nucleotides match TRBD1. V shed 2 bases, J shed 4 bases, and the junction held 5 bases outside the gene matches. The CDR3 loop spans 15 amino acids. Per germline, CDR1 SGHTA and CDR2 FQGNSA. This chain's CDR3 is CASSLNTGANQPQHF. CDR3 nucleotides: TGTGCCAGCAGCTTAAATACAGGGGCGAATCAGCCCCAGCATTTT.

The CDR3 nucleotides read TGTGCCAGCTCCCCCGGACTAGCAGGGGAGCAGTTCTTC. Translated, it gives CASSPGLAGEQFF. The V and J genes are TRBV18 and TRBJ2-1; TRBD2 matches 8 bases. V shed 6 bases and J 10 bases; nucleotides not matched to a gene: 8. The CDR3 has 13 residues. Germline CDR1 reads KGHSH; CDR2 reads LQKENI.

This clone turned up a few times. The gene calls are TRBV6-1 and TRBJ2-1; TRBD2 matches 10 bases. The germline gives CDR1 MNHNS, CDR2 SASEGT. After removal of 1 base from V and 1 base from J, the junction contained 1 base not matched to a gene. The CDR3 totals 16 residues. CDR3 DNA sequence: TGTGCCAGCAGTGAAGAACTAGCGGGGTCCTACAATGAGCAGTTCTTC. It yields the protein CASSEELAGSYNEQFF.

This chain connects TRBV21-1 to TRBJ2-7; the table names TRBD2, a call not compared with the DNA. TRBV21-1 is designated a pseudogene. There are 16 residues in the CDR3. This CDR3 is CASNPSPSGRTYEQYF. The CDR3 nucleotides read TGTGCCAGCAACCCCTCTCCTAGCGGGAGAACCTACGAGCAGTACTTC.

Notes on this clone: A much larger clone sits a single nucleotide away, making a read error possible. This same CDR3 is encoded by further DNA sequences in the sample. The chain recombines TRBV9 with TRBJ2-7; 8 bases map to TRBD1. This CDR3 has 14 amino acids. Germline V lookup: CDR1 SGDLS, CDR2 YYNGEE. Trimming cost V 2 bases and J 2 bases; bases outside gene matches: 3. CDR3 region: CASSVGQVPYEQYF. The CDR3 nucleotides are TGTGCCAGCAGCGTGGGACAGGTCCCCTACGAGCAGTACTTC.

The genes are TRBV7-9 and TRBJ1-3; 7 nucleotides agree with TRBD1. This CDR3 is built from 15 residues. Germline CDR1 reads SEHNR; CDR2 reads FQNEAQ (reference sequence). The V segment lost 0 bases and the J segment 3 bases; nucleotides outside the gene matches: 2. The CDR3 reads CASSLAGTVGNTIYF. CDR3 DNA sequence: TGTGCCAGCAGCTTAGCCGGGACAGTTGGAAACACCATATATTTT.

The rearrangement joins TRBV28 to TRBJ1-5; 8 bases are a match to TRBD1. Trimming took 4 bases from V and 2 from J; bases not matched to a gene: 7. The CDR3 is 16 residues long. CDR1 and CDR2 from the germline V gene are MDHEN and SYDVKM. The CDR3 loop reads CASSSRVTGGNQPQHF. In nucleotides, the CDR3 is TGTGCCAGCAGTTCTAGGGTGACAGGGGGCAATCAGCCCCAGCATTTT.

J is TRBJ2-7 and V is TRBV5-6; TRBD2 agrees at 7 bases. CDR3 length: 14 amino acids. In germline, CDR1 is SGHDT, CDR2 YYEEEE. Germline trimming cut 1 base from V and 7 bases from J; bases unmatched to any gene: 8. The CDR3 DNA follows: TGTGCCAGCAGCTTGTTGGGACTATCTAATGAGCAGTACTTC. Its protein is CASSLLGLSNEQYF.

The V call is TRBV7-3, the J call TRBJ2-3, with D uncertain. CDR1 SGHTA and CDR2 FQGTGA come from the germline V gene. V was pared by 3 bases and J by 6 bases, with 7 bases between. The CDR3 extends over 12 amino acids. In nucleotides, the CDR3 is TGTGCCAGCAGCTTCCATCCCGATACGCAGTATTTT. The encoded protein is CASSFHPDTQYF.

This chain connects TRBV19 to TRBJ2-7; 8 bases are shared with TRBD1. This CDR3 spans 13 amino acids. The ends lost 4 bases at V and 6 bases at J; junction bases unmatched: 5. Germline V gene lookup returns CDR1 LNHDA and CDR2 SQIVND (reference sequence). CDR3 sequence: CASSRRQGSEQYF. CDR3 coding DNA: TGTGCCAGTAGTAGGAGACAGGGGAGCGAGCAGTACTTC.

The CDR3 here is CASSLAPLASNEQFF. The DNA of the CDR3 is TGTGCCAGCAGCTTAGCCCCGCTAGCGAGCAATGAGCAGTTCTTC. The rearrangement links TRBV7-6 to TRBJ2-1; a weak D match, TRBD2 (6 bases). V lost 0 bases and J 6 bases, leaving 12 bases between the germline ends. The CDR3 consists of 15 residues. CDR1 and CDR2 (germline): SGHVS, FNYEAQ.

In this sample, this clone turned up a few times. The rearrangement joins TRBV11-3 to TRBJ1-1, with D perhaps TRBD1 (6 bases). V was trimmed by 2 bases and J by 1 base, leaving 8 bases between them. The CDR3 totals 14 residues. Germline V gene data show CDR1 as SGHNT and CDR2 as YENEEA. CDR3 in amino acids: CASSLQGKNTEAFF. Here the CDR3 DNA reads TGTGCCAGCAGCTTACAGGGGAAGAACACTGAAGCTTTCTTT.

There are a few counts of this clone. CDR3 bases: TGTGCCAGCAGCGGGCCGGGACTCGGATCAGATACGCAGTATTTT. Translated: CASSGPGLGSDTQYF. The chain combines TRBV11-3 with TRBJ2-3; D might be TRBD2 (6 bases). V was shortened by 5 bases and J by 4 bases, with 16 bases between the two germline ends. CDR3 length: 15 amino acids. Germline CDR1 and CDR2: SGHNT and YENEEA.

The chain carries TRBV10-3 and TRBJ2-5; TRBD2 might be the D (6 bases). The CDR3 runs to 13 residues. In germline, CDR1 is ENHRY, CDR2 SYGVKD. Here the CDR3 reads CVTASDEAETQYF. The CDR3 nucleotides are TGTGTCACGGCTAGCGATGAGGCGGAGACCCAGTACTTC.

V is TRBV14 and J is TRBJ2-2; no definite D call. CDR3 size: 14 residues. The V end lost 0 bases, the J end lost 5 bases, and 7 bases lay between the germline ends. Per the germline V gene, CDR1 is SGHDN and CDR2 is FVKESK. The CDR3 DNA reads TGTGCCAGCAGCCAAGATCTCGGGACCGGGGAGCTGTTTTTT. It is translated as CASSQDLGTGELFF.

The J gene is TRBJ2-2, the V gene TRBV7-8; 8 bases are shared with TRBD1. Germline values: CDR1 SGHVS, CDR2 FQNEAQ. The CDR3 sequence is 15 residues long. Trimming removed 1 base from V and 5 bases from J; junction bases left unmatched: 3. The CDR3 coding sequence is TGTGCCAGCAGCTTAGGACAGGGGAAAACCGGGGAGCTGTTTTTT. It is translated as CASSLGQGKTGELFF.

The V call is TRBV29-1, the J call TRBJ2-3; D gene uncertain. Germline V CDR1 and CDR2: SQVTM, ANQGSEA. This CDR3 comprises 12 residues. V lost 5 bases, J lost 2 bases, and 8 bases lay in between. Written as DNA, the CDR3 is TGCAGCGTTAGCGATTACACAGATACGCAGTATTTT. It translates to CSVSDYTDTQYF.

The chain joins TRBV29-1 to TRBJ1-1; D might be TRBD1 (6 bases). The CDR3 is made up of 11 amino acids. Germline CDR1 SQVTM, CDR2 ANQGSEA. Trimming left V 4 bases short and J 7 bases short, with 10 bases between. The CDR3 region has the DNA TGCAGCGTTGCAGGGGCGGGTGAAGCTTTCTTT. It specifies CSVAGAGEAFF.

The CDR3 spells CASSGLAGGLSYEQYF. The CDR3 nucleotides read TGCGCCAGCTCCGGACTAGCGGGAGGCCTCTCCTACGAGCAGTACTTC. J is TRBJ2-7 and V is TRBV5-1, with TRBD2 identical over 14 bases. CDR3 length: 16 residues. Trimming removed 7 bases from V and 0 bases from J; junction bases left unmatched: 6. Germline lookup yields CDR1 SGHRS and CDR2 YFSETQ.

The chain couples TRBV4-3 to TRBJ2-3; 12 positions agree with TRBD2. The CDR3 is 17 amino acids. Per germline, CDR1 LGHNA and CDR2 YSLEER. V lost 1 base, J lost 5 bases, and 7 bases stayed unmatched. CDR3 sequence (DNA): TGCGCCAGCAGCCAAGGTCTAGCGGGAGGGCCAATAGATACGCAGTATTTT. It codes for CASSQGLAGGPIDTQYF.

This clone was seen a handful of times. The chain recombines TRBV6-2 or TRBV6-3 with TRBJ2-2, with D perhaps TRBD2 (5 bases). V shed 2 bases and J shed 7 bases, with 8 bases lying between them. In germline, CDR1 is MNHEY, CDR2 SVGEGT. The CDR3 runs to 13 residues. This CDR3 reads CASSYRAGGELFF. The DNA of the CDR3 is TGTGCCAGCAGTTACAGGGCGGGCGGGGAGCTGTTTTTT.

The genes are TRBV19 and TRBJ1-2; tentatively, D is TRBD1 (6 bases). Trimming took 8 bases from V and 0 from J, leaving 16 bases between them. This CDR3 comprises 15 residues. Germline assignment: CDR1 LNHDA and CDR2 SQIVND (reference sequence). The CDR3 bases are TGTGCCAGTCAGCCATCCAGGGGCACTAACTATGGCTACACCTTC. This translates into CASQPSRGTNYGYTF.

In DNA, the CDR3 is TGTGCCAGCAGCCCCCGGGAGAGCCCCTACAATGAGCAGTTCTTC. It yields the protein CASSPRESPYNEQFF. This chain links TRBV3-1 (or the pseudogene TRBV3-2) with TRBJ2-1; D is perhaps TRBD2 (6 bases). Germline loops: CDR1 LGHDT, CDR2 YNNKEL (reference sequence). V was cut by 4 bases and J by 2 bases, with 12 bases left in between. The CDR3 has 15 amino acids.

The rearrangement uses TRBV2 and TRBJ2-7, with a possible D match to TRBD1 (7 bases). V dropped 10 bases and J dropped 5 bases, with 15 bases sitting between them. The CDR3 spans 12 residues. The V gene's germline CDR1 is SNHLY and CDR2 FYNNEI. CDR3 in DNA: TGTGCCACAGGGGGGAGGTCAAACGAGCAGTACTTC. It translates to CATGGRSNEQYF.

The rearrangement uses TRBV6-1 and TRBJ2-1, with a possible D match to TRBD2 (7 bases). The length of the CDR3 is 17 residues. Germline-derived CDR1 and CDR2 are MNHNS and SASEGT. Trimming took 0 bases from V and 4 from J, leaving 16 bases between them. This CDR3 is CASSEARGGTAYNEQFF. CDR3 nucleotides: TGTGCCAGCAGTGAAGCGAGGGGGGGGACCGCGTACAATGAGCAGTTCTTC.

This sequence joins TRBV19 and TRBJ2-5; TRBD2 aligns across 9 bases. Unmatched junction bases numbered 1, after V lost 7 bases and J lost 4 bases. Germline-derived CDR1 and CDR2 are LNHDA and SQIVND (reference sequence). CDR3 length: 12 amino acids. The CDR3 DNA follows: TGTGCCAGTAAAGCGGGAGGAGAGACCCAGTACTTC. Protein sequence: CASKAGGETQYF.